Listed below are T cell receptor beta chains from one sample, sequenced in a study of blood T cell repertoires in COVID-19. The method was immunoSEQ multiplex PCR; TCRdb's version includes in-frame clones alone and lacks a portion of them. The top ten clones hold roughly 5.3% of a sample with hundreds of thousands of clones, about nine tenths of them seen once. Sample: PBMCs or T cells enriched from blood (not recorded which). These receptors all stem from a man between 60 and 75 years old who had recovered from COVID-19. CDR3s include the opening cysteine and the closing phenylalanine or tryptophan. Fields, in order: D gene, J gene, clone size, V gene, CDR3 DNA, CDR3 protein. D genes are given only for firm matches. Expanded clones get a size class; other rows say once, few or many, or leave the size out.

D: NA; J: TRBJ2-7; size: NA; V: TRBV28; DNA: TGTGCCAGCACCCCGGTCGTTTTAGGCAGGGGAACCTACGAGCAGTACTTC; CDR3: CASTPVVLGRGTYEQYF
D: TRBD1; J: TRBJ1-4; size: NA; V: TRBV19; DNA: TGTGCCAGTAGCCGACCGACAGGGGCTAATGAAAAACTGTTTTTT; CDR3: CASSRPTGANEKLFF
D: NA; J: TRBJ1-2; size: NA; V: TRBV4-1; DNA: TGCGCCAGCAGCCCCGAGGGAGCATTCTTCTATGGCTACACCTTC; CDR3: CASSPEGAFFYGYTF
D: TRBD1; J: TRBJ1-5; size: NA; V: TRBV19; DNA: TGTGCCAGTAGACCTAACAGGGGGAACTATCAGCCCCAGCATTTT; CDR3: CASRPNRGNYQPQHF
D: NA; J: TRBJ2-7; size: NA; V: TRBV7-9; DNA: TGTGCCAGCAGCTTAGTCCAGGGCTCCTACGAGCAGTACTTC; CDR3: CASSLVQGSYEQYF
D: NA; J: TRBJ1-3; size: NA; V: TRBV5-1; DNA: TGCGCCAGCAGCTCCCTCGGGGGGCAGCAAGGAAACACCATATATTTT; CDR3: CASSSLGGQQGNTIYF
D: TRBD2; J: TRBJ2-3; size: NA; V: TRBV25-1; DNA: TGTGCCAGCAGTCACAGCGGGAGAATAGATACGCAGTATTTT; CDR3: CASSHSGRIDTQYF
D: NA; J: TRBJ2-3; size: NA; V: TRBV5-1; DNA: TGCGCCAGCAGCCTACGAGATACGGCGCGGAGCACAGATACGCAGTATTTT; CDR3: CASSLRDTARSTDTQYF
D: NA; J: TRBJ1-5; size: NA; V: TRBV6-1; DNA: TGTGCCAGCAGTGAACGGATGGAGGCCTGGAGCAATCAGCCCCAGCATTTT; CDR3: CASSERMEAWSNQPQHF
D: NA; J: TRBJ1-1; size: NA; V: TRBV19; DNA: TGTGCCAGTAGATTAATGAACACTGAAGCTTTCTTT; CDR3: CASRLMNTEAFF
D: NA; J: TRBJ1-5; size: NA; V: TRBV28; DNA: TGTGCCAGCAGTTCCACCCGGGAAACCGGGAGGGGTCAGCCCCAGCATTTT; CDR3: CASSSTRETGRGQPQHF
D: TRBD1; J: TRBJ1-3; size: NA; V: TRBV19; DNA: TGTGCCAGTAGCGGTGACAGGGAAGTATCTGGAAACACCATATATTTT; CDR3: CASSGDREVSGNTIYF
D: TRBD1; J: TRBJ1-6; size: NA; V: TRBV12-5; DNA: TGTGCTAGTGGTTTTTGGACAGGGGTTTCACCCCTCCACTTT; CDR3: CASGFWTGVSPLHF
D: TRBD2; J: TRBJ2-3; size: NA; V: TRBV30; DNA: TGTGCCTGGAGTGCAAGCGGGAGATCGGATACGCAGTATTTT; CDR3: CAWSASGRSDTQYF
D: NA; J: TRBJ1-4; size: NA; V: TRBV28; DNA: TGTGCCAGCAGTTTATGGAAAGTCGAGCATAATGAAAAACTGTTTTTT; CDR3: CASSLWKVEHNEKLFF
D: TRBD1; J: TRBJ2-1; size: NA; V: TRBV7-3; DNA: TGTGCCAGCAGCTTACTGGGACAGGGCTACAATGAGCAGTTCTTC; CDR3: CASSLLGQGYNEQFF
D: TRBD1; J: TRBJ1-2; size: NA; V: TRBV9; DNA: TGTGCCAGCAGCTATTCGACAGGGACTGGTCGTGGCTACACCTTC; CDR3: CASSYSTGTGRGYTF
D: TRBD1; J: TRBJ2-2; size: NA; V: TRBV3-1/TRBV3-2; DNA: TGTGCCAGCAGCCAAGCCGGGACAGGAGGGGGGGAGCTGTTTTTT; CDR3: CASSQAGTGGGELFF
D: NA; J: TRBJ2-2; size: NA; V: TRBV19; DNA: TGTGCCAGTGCATACACCCACACCGGGGAGCTGTTTTTT; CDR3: CASAYTHTGELFF
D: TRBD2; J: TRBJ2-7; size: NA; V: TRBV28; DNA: TGTGCCAGCAGCCCAGGACTAGCGGGCTCCCTCAGGGAGCAGTACTTC; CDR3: CASSPGLAGSLREQYF
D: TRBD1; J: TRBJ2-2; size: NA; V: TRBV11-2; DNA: TGTGCCAGCAGCTTAGAGGCCAGGGGGCGTTCCGGGGAGCTGTTTTTT; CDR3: CASSLEARGRSGELFF
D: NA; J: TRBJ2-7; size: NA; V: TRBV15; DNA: TGTGCCACCAGCCCGGCCCCAGGGATCCACGAGCAGTACTTC; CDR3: CATSPAPGIHEQYF
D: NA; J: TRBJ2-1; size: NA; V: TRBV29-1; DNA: TGCAGCGGGCAGCGGAGCAGCCTCAATGAGCAGTTCTTC; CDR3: CSGQRSSLNEQFF
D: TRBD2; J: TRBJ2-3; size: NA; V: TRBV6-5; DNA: TGTGCCAGCAGTACCCTAGCGGAGAGGGTAGATACGCAGTATTTT; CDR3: CASSTLAERVDTQYF
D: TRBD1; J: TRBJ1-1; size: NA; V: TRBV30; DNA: TGTGCCTGGGTTCCCGGGACAGGGCCGAACACTGAAGCTTTCTTT; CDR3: CAWVPGTGPNTEAFF
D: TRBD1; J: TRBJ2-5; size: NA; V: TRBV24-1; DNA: TGTGCCACCAGTGACTACGGGGACAGCCTCCAAGAGACCCAGTACTTC; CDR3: CATSDYGDSLQETQYF
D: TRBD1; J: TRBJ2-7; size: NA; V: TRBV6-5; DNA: TGTGCCAGCACCCAGGGGGCGCTTGGGGAGCAGTACTTC; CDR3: CASTQGALGEQYF
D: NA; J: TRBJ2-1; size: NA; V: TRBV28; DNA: TGTGCCAGCAGCACTAGGCGAGGGCAGTTCTTC; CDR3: CASSTRRGQFF
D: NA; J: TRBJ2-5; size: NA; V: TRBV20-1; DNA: TGCAGTGCTAGTATAGGACTGCCAAAAGAGACCCAGTACTTC; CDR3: CSASIGLPKETQYF
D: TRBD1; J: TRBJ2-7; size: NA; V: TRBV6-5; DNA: TGTGCCAGCAGTTACCCCCCGGGGCAGGGGGACGAGCAGTACTTC; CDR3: CASSYPPGQGDEQYF
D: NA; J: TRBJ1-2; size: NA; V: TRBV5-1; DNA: TGCGCCAGCAGCTCGACGTCGCAGGGTAGCTATGGCTACACCTTC; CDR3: CASSSTSQGSYGYTF
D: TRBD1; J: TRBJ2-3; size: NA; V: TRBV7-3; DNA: TGTGCCAGCAGCTTAGACAGGGATACAGATACGCAGTATTTT; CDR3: CASSLDRDTDTQYF
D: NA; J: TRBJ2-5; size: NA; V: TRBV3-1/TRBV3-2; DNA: TGTGCCAGCAGCCAACTAGCGTCGGAAGAGACCCAGTACTTC; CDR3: CASSQLASEETQYF
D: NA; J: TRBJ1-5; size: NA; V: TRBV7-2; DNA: TGTGCCAGCAGCTCCCGAGGAGGGACTCAAAATCAGCCCCAGCATTTT; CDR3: CASSSRGGTQNQPQHF
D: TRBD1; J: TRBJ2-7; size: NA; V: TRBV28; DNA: TGTGCCAGCAGTTTATGGGGACAGGGGTACGCCTACGAGCAGTACTTC; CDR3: CASSLWGQGYAYEQYF
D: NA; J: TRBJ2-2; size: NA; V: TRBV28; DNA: TGTGCCAGCAGTTTCTGGGGCGAACAGGGTTCCGGGGAGCTGTTTTTT; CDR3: CASSFWGEQGSGELFF
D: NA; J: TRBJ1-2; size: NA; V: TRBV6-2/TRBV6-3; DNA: TGTGCCAGCAGTTACACCCAGTCCAACTATGGCTACACCTTC; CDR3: CASSYTQSNYGYTF
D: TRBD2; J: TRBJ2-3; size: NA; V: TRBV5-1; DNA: TGCGCCAGCAGCTTGGGCGGGAGGGCCGGAGATACGCAGTATTTT; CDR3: CASSLGGRAGDTQYF
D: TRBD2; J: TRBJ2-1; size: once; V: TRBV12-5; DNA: TGTGCTAGTGGCCCGGGACTAGCGGACTACAATGAGCAGTTCTTC; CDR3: CASGPGLADYNEQFF
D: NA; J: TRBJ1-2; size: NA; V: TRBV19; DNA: TGTGCCAGTAAGCGACAGGCGGAGGATGGCTACACCTTC; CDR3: CASKRQAEDGYTF
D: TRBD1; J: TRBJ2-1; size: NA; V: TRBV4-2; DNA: TGTGCCAGCAGCGTTACTTACTCGACAGGGTTAATGTACAATGAGCAGTTCTTC; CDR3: CASSVTYSTGLMYNEQFF
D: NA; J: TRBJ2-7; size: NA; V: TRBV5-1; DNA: TGCGCCAGCAGGTACGGTGACTCCTACGAGCAGTACTTC; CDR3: CASRYGDSYEQYF
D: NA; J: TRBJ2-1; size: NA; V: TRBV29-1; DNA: TGCAGCGTTGACAGTGATGAGCAGTTCTTC; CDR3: CSVDSDEQFF
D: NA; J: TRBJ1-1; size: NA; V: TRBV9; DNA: TGTGCCAGCAGCGTAGGGGGCGAGGAAACTGAAGCTTTCTTT; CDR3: CASSVGGEETEAFF
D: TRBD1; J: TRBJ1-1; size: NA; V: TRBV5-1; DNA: TGCGCCAGCAGCTTGGGAAGTACAGGGGCTGAAGCTTTCTTT; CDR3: CASSLGSTGAEAFF
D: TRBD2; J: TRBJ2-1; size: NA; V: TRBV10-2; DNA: TGCGCCAGCAGATCCGGGACTAGCTACAATGAGCAGTTCTTC; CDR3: CASRSGTSYNEQFF
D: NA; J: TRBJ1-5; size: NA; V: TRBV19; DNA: TGTGCCAGTAGTTCGACTTACCAGGGTCAGCCCCAGCATTTT; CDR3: CASSSTYQGQPQHF
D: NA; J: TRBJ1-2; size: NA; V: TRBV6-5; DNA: TGTGCCAGCAGTTGGGAGGCGCGGGGCCTGAACTATGGCTACACCTTC; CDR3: CASSWEARGLNYGYTF
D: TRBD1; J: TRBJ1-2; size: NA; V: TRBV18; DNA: TGTGCCAGCTCACAAACCCGGGACAGGGGTTATGGCTACACCTTC; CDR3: CASSQTRDRGYGYTF